These T cell receptor beta chains were read from a single sample in a study of vaccination and CD4 T cells after COVID-19. TCRdb re-derived calls from the PCR reads in MiXCR, one entry per CDR3 protein. The table lists 20,000 to 25,000 distinct CDR3 sequences, approximately 50% of them singletons, with roughly 9% in the top ten. Their recognized antigens are unknown. Sample: CD4+ T cells from blood, cultured in vitro. The origin of the receptors is a human donor who had recovered from COVID-19. Both conserved end residues are part of each CDR3. A D gene is named only where the DNA matches it firmly. The listing skips clone size in some rows; elsewhere it reads once, few, many or a size class.

J gene | D gene | V gene | clone size | CDR3 DNA | CDR3 protein
TRBJ2-7 | - | TRBV19 | - | TGTGCCAGTAGTAATGTCCTGTACGGAACCTACGAGCAGTACTTC | CASSNVLYGTYEQYF
TRBJ1-5 | TRBD1 | TRBV29-1 | - | TGCAGCGTCACCGGGACAGGGGTAAATCAGCCCCAGCATTTT | CSVTGTGVNQPQHF
TRBJ2-1 | - | TRBV11-2 | once | TGTGCCAGCAGCTTCCTCCTTGGCGTCTACAATGAGCAGTTCTTC | CASSFLLGVYNEQFF
TRBJ2-7 | TRBD1 | TRBV20-1 | - | TGCAGTGCTACTACGCCCGGGACAGACTACGAGCAGTACTTC | CSATTPGTDYEQYF
TRBJ2-2 | TRBD2 | TRBV29-1 | - | TGCAGCGTCGGGACTAGCCTGAACACCGGGGAGCTGTTTTTT | CSVGTSLNTGELFF
TRBJ2-5 | TRBD2 | TRBV20-1 | - | TGCAGTGCTAGAGATAGGCTAGCGGGAGTCCAAGAGACCCAGTACTTC | CSARDRLAGVQETQYF
TRBJ1-5 | - | TRBV6-1 | - | TGTGCCAGCAGTGATAATTTCCCTCAGCCCCAGCATTTT | CASSDNFPQPQHF
TRBJ2-5 | TRBD2 | TRBV18 | - | TGTGCCAGCTCACAAGCGGGGCCCCAAGAGACCCAGTACTTC | CASSQAGPQETQYF
TRBJ2-1 | TRBD2 | TRBV7-8 | - | TGTGCCAGCAGCATAAGCCCGACTAGCGGGAGCTTGAATGAGCAGTTCTTC | CASSISPTSGSLNEQFF
TRBJ2-7 | - | TRBV24-1 | - | TGTGCCACCAGTGCGTCCGGGATCTCCTACGAGCAGTACTTC | CATSASGISYEQYF
TRBJ2-2 | TRBD2 | TRBV7-2 | few | TGTGCCAGCAGCCGAGCGGGGGACTTAACCGGGGAGCTGTTTTTT | CASSRAGDLTGELFF
TRBJ2-7 | TRBD1 | TRBV5-1 | - | TGCGCCAGCAGCCTAACCCTGGCGGACAGGGCCCCCTACGAGCAGTACTTC | CASSLTLADRAPYEQYF
TRBJ1-1 | - | TRBV5-5 | - | TGTGCCAGCAGCGGTTACAGGGTTCCCACTGAAGCTTTCTTT | CASSGYRVPTEAFF
TRBJ2-1 | - | TRBV7-9 | - | TGTGCCAGCAGCCCCCACCGGGGGTTTGGCAATGAGCAGTTCTTC | CASSPHRGFGNEQFF
TRBJ2-5 | TRBD2 | TRBV7-3 | once | TGTGCCAGCAGCTTAACGTCGGGACTAGCTGAGACCCAGTACTTC | CASSLTSGLAETQYF
TRBJ1-1 | - | TRBV6-5 | few | TGTGCCAGCAGTTACCGAGTGGGGCGTAACGCTGAAGCTTTCTTT | CASSYRVGRNAEAFF
TRBJ2-2 | TRBD1 | TRBV9 | - | TGTGCCAGCAGCGTACAGGGGGCAGGCACCGGGGAGCTGTTTTTT | CASSVQGAGTGELFF
TRBJ2-7 | TRBD2 | TRBV2 | - | TGTGCCAGCAGTCCGCTGGGGCTAGCGGGAGAGTCCTACGAGCAGTACTTC | CASSPLGLAGESYEQYF
TRBJ2-1 | - | TRBV7-2 | once | TGTGCCAGCAGCTTTCACAATGAGCAGTTCTTC | CASSFHNEQFF
TRBJ1-2 | - | TRBV7-9 | few | TGTGCCAGCAGCTTAGACAGTAACTATGGCTACACCTTC | CASSLDSNYGYTF
TRBJ2-3 | - | TRBV10-3 | few | TGTGCCATCCAGGGCTCCCGGGCCTCAGATACGCAGTATTTT | CAIQGSRASDTQYF
TRBJ1-2 | - | TRBV6-1 | once | TGTGCCAGCAGTGAAATCGGGGGCAACTATGGCTACATCTTC | CASSEIGGNYGYIF
TRBJ2-5 | - | TRBV11-2 | - | TGTGCCAGCAGCCCACAGGGAATACAAGAGACCCAGTACTTC | CASSPQGIQETQYF
TRBJ2-2 | - | TRBV4-2 | - | TGTGCCAGCAGACCAAGAGGTGACGAGAACAGGGAGCTGTTTTTT | CASRPRGDENRELFF
TRBJ1-5 | - | TRBV30 | - | TGTGCCTGGGGAACACGAGTCAATCAGCCCCAGCATTTT | CAWGTRVNQPQHF
TRBJ2-5 | - | TRBV5-1 | few | TGCGCCAGCAACCGCGCTGGGCTCCCTCAAGAGACCCAGTACTTC | CASNRAGLPQETQYF
TRBJ2-1 | TRBD2 | TRBV27 | - | TGTGCCAGCAGTAGAACGGGACTACGATCCTACAATGAGCAGTTCTTC | CASSRTGLRSYNEQFF
TRBJ1-5 | - | TRBV27 | - | TGTGCCAGCAGTCCGACCGGTGGAGCAACAAATCAGCCCCAGCATTTT | CASSPTGGATNQPQHF
TRBJ1-2 | TRBD1 | TRBV19 | few | TGTGCCAGTAGTATAGATCCGGGACAGGGGGACTATGGCTACACCTTC | CASSIDPGQGDYGYTF
TRBJ1-2 | TRBD1 | TRBV30 | once | TGTGCCTGGAGTGTAGGGACAGGGCCCTATGGCTACACCTTC | CAWSVGTGPYGYTF
TRBJ2-1 | TRBD2 | TRBV20-1 | - | TGCAGTGCTAGCCTCGGACTAGCGGGGTTGTGGGGCAATGAGCAGTTCTTC | CSASLGLAGLWGNEQFF
TRBJ1-1 | - | TRBV10-3 | few | TGTGCCATCAAAGGGTCCGGGGGGGCTCAGAACACTGAAGCTTTCTTT | CAIKGSGGAQNTEAFF
TRBJ1-1 | - | TRBV4-3 | - | TGCGCCAGCAGCCAAGGGATTTTAGGGAACACTGAAGCTTTCTTT | CASSQGILGNTEAFF
TRBJ2-3 | - | TRBV4-3 | - | TGCGCCAGCAGCCAACAGTTGCGGGCAACAGATACGCAGTATTTT | CASSQQLRATDTQYF
TRBJ2-7 | - | TRBV7-3 | - | TGTGCCAGCAGCTTGAACCCTGCGGGGAACTACGAGCAGTACTTC | CASSLNPAGNYEQYF
TRBJ2-1 | TRBD2 | TRBV6-1 | - | TGTGCCAGCAGTCTAGCGGAACTCGAGGGAAATGAGCAGTTCTTC | CASSLAELEGNEQFF
TRBJ1-5 | TRBD1 | TRBV7-8 | few | TGTGCCAGCAGCTTAGTGGCCGGGACAGGGATTGGCTTTCAGCCCCAGCATTTT | CASSLVAGTGIGFQPQHF
TRBJ1-6 | - | TRBV2 | - | TGTGCCAGCAGTGAAGGGGAATTCGGTAATTCACCCCTCCACTTT | CASSEGEFGNSPLHF
TRBJ1-2 | - | TRBV28 | - | TGTGCCAGCAGTTTTTTTAGTTCCCCAAACTATGGCTACACCTTC | CASSFFSSPNYGYTF
TRBJ2-1 | TRBD1 | TRBV11-3 | - | TGTGCCAGCAGCTTACAGGGGGCCTACAATGAGCAGTTCTTC | CASSLQGAYNEQFF
TRBJ2-7 | - | TRBV12-3/TRBV12-4 | - | TGTGCCAGCCGACCCTCCAGCTGGCTCCACGAGCAGTACTTC | CASRPSSWLHEQYF
TRBJ2-3 | TRBD2 | TRBV11-3 | - | TGTGCCAGCCAGGCGGGAGGGGGCACAGATACGCAGTATTTT | CASQAGGGTDTQYF
TRBJ1-5 | - | TRBV28 | - | TGTGCCAGCATCAGGGGTTGGGGGGACGCGAGCAATCAGCCCCAGCATTTT | CASIRGWGDASNQPQHF
TRBJ2-6 | - | TRBV2 | - | TGTGCCAGCAGTGAGGTGGGCAGCCATTTCCCTGGGGCCAACGTCCTGACTTTC | CASSEVGSHFPGANVLTF
TRBJ1-3 | - | TRBV7-8 | - | TGTGCCAGCAGCCACCGGGGGAACTCTGGAAACACCATATATTTT | CASSHRGNSGNTIYF
TRBJ2-6 | - | TRBV30 | - | TGTGCCTGGAGCTTGGGGGCCAACGTCCTGACTTTC | CAWSLGANVLTF
TRBJ2-5 | TRBD1 | TRBV6-1 | - | TGTGCCAGCAGTCGATCCCGGGACAGGGGGCGATTGTCGAAGCGGGAGGCGAAAGAGACCCAGTACTTC | CASSRSRDRGRLSKREAKETQYF
TRBJ1-2 | TRBD1 | TRBV5-5 | - | TGTGCCAGCAGCTCCGGGACAGACTATGGCTACACCTTC | CASSSGTDYGYTF
TRBJ2-7 | - | TRBV7-2 | - | TGTGCCAGCAGCTTAGAGGTGGGCGAGCAGTACTTC | CASSLEVGEQYF
TRBJ1-2 | TRBD1 | TRBV2 | - | TGTGCCAGCAGTAGTCAGGGGGTTGACGTCTATGGCTACACCTTC | CASSSQGVDVYGYTF
TRBJ1-2 | - | TRBV15 | - | TGTGCCACCAGCAGAGATAGAAGCATGGCAGGAGCAGATGGCTACACCTTC | CATSRDRSMAGADGYTF
TRBJ1-5 | - | TRBV18 | few | TGTGCCAGCTCACCTGTACAGAATCAGCCCCAGCATTTT | CASSPVQNQPQHF
TRBJ1-6 | - | TRBV11-3 | - | TGTGCCAGCAGCTTTCAAGGTTCACCCCTCCACTTT | CASSFQGSPLHF
TRBJ2-6 | - | TRBV24-1 | - | TGTGCCACCAGTGACAATCATGCGACTGGGGCCAACGTCCTGACTTTC | CATSDNHATGANVLTF
TRBJ2-2 | - | TRBV11-2 | - | TGTGCCAGCGCGCTGGGGAACACCGGGGAGCTGTTTTTT | CASALGNTGELFF
TRBJ2-3 | TRBD2 | TRBV5-1 | - | TGCGCCAGCATGACCTTTAGCGGGAGCGTGACAGATACGCAGTATTTT | CASMTFSGSVTDTQYF
TRBJ2-2 | - | TRBV30 | - | TGTGCCTGGAGTAGGGCAGGGATCGGGGAGCTGTTTTTT | CAWSRAGIGELFF
TRBJ2-1 | - | TRBV20-1 | - | TGCAGTGCTTCCCGGGACCCCCCGATCAATGAGCAGTTCTTC | CSASRDPPINEQFF
TRBJ2-5 | TRBD2 | TRBV5-4 | once | TGTGCCAGCAGCCGGGGACTACAAGAGACCCAGTACTTC | CASSRGLQETQYF